These T cell receptor beta chains were read from a single sample in a study of blood T cell repertoires in COVID-19. Sequencing was performed with immunoSEQ multiplex PCR; in TCRdb, only in-frame clones are kept and a portion is missing. The table shows around 46,000 clones, with around 86% occurring only once. Sequenced: peripheral blood. These receptors originate from a woman of 80 years or more with COVID-19, enrolled during active disease. CDR3s include the opening cysteine and the closing phenylalanine or tryptophan. A D gene is named only where the DNA matches it firmly. Expanded clones get a size class; other rows say once, few or many, or leave the size out.

TRBJ1-1 | - | TRBV11-2 | - | CASSPPTGNTEAFF | TGTGCCAGCAGCCCCCCGACAGGGAACACTGAAGCTTTCTTT
TRBJ1-1 | - | TRBV27 | - | CASSSLGGYTETFF | TGTGCCAGCAGTTCCTTGGGGGGTTACACTGAAACTTTCTTT
TRBJ1-3 | TRBD1 | TRBV5-6 | - | CASSRTFDRVNTIYF | TGTGCCAGCAGCCGGACTTTCGACAGGGTCAACACCATATATTTT
TRBJ1-1 | - | TRBV18 | - | CASSIFRENTEAFF | TGTGCCAGCTCGATATTCCGGGAAAACACTGAAGCTTTCTTT
TRBJ1-1 | TRBD1 | TRBV4-1 | - | CASSRGSGSTGSLNTEAFF | TGCGCCAGCAGCCGGGGCTCGGGTTCGACAGGGAGTTTGAACACTGAAGCTTTCTTT
TRBJ1-1 | - | TRBV27 | once | CASRYRVQNTEAFF | TGTGCCAGCAGGTACAGGGTGCAAAACACTGAAGCTTTCTTT
TRBJ2-7 | TRBD1 | TRBV28 | - | CASRPRQGGYEQYF | TGTGCCAGCAGACCCCGACAGGGGGGCTACGAGCAGTACTTC
TRBJ2-7 | - | TRBV3-1/TRBV3-2 | - | CASSQDKPGSYEQYF | TGTGCCAGCAGCCAAGATAAGCCCGGGAGCTACGAGCAGTACTTC
TRBJ2-7 | TRBD1 | TRBV9 | - | CASSGYRGRNEQYF | TGTGCCAGCAGCGGATACAGGGGGCGGAACGAGCAGTACTTC
TRBJ2-5 | - | TRBV7-9 | - | CASSKAVEETQYF | TGTGCCAGCAGCAAGGCGGTTGAAGAGACCCAGTACTTC
TRBJ2-7 | TRBD2 | TRBV18 | - | CASSPVSGSTIGRGEQYF | TGTGCCAGCTCACCGGTTAGCGGGAGTACAATAGGACGGGGCGAGCAGTACTTC
TRBJ2-1 | TRBD1 | TRBV7-9 | - | CASSGQGYNEQFF | TGTGCCAGCAGCGGACAGGGATACAATGAGCAGTTCTTC
TRBJ1-2 | TRBD1 | TRBV5-1 | - | CASSANRGFNGYTF | TGCGCCAGCAGCGCAAACAGGGGATTTAACGGCTACACCTTC
TRBJ2-5 | TRBD2 | TRBV28 | - | CASSFGLAGGPRKTQYF | TGTGCCAGCAGTTTTGGATTAGCGGGAGGGCCGCGGAAGACCCAGTACTTC
TRBJ2-1 | TRBD1 | TRBV18 | - | CASSPQTGSTDEQFF | TGTGCCAGCTCACCACAGACAGGGTCGACCGATGAGCAGTTCTTC
TRBJ2-3 | - | TRBV7-2 | - | CASSSHGRRTDTQYF | TGTGCCAGCAGCTCACACGGGAGACGCACAGATACGCAGTATTTT
TRBJ1-5 | TRBD1 | TRBV5-7 | - | CASSFSPGTGKNQPQHF | TGTGCCAGCAGCTTCTCCCCCGGGACAGGTAAAAATCAGCCCCAGCATTTT
TRBJ2-7 | TRBD2 | TRBV29-1 | few | CSVRYSGEISYEQYF | TGCAGCGTTCGCTATAGCGGGGAGATCTCCTACGAGCAGTACTTC
TRBJ2-7 | - | TRBV27 | - | CASSLYPTTGSSYEQYF | TGTGCCAGCAGTTTATACCCCACGACAGGCAGCTCCTACGAGCAGTACTTC
TRBJ2-7 | - | TRBV20-1 | few | CSASKIVYEQYF | TGCAGTGCCAGTAAGATAGTCTACGAGCAGTACTTC
TRBJ2-3 | TRBD2 | TRBV5-1 | - | CASRTSGGAMTDTQYF | TGCGCCAGCCGGACTAGCGGGGGGGCTATGACAGATACGCAGTATTTT
TRBJ2-5 | - | TRBV6-2/TRBV6-3 | - | CASSYSDFTSTQYF | TGTGCCAGCAGTTACTCGGACTTCACCTCGACCCAGTACTTC